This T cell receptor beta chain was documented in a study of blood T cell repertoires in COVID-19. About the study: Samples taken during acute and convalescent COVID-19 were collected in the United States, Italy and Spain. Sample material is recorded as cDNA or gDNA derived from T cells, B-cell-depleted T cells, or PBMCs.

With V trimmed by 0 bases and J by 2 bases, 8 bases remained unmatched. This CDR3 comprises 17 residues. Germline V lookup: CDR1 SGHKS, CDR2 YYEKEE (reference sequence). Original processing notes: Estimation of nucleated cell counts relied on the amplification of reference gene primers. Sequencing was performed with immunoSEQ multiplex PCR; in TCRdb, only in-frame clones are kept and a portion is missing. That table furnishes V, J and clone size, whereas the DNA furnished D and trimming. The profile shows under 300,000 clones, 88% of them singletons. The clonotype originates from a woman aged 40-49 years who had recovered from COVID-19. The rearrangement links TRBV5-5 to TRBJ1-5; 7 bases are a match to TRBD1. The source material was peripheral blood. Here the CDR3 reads CASSLGNRGVGNQPQHF. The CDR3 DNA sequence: TGTGCCAGCAGCTTGGGCAACAGGGGAGTGGGCAATCAGCCCCAGCATTTT. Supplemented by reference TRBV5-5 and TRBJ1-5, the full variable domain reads DAGVTQSPTHLIKTRGQQVTLRCSPISGHKSVSWYQQVLGQGPQFIFQYYEKEERGRGNFPDRFSARQFPNYSSELNVNALLLGDSALYLCASSLGNRGVGNQPQHFGDGTRLSIL.